This is a list of T cell receptor beta chains from one sample in a study of blood T cell repertoires in COVID-19. Produced via immunoSEQ multiplex PCR; TCRdb's table is partial and in-frame only. The sample has approximately 210,000 clones; roughly 91% are singletons. Sequences were obtained from peripheral blood. The receptors stem from a human donor in a cohort sampled during active COVID-19. CDR3s include the opening cysteine and the closing phenylalanine or tryptophan. A D gene is named only where the DNA matches it firmly. The size field is filled for only some rows; it gives once, few, many or a size class.

d_call	clone_size	v_call	j_call	cdr3_aa	cdr3_nt
TRBD2	once	TRBV30	TRBJ2-5	CAWSAVRGLRTQYF	TGTGCCTGGAGTGCAGTGCGGGGGTTGAGGACCCAGTACTTC
TRBD1	NA	TRBV16	TRBJ2-1	CASSQVGGGYNEQFF	TGTGCCAGCAGCCAAGTAGGGGGCGGCTACAATGAGCAGTTCTTC
TRBD1	NA	TRBV28	TRBJ2-7	CASTLGGQGGFEQYF	TGTGCCAGCACCCTGGGGGGACAGGGGGGATTCGAGCAGTACTTC
TRBD1	NA	TRBV19	TRBJ2-3	CASRPRGQGGSDTQYF	TGTGCCAGTAGGCCGAGGGGACAGGGGGGGTCGGATACGCAGTATTTT
TRBD2	few	TRBV7-2	TRBJ2-1	CASSLSGGDEQFF	TGTGCCAGCAGCTTAAGCGGGGGGGATGAGCAGTTCTTC
TRBD1	NA	TRBV28	TRBJ1-4	CASSSQQGGSEKLFF	TGTGCCAGCAGTTCCCAACAGGGGGGTAGTGAAAAACTGTTTTTT
NA	NA	TRBV5-5	TRBJ2-3	CASSTTSTDTQYF	TGTGCCAGCAGCACCACTAGCACAGATACGCAGTATTTT
NA	NA	TRBV14	TRBJ2-1	CASSQVLAGQDEQFF	TGTGCCAGCAGCCAAGTGTTGGCGGGTCAGGATGAGCAGTTCTTC
TRBD1	NA	TRBV7-9	TRBJ2-7	CASSQGQVVSYEQYF	TGTGCCAGCAGCCAAGGACAGGTAGTCTCCTACGAGCAGTACTTC
TRBD1	NA	TRBV18	TRBJ2-5	CASSPLQRDRGETQYF	TGTGCCAGCTCACCTCTACAACGGGACAGGGGAGAGACCCAGTACTTC
NA	NA	TRBV6-1	TRBJ2-2	CASSEGSGNTGELFF	TGTGCCAGCAGTGAGGGTAGCGGGAACACCGGGGAGCTGTTTTTT
NA	NA	TRBV6-2/TRBV6-3	TRBJ2-7	CASSLNYEQYF	TGTGCCAGCAGTCTTAACTACGAGCAGTACTTC
TRBD2	NA	TRBV28	TRBJ2-7	CASTDRAGGRPYEQYF	TGTGCCAGCACCGATAGGGCGGGAGGGAGGCCCTACGAGCAGTACTTC
NA	NA	TRBV18	TRBJ1-3	CATRAGGRTGNTIYF	TGTGCCACCCGTGCCGGCGGTCGAACGGGAAACACCATATATTTT
NA	once	TRBV27	TRBJ2-3	CASNALGASTDTQYF	TGTGCCAGCAACGCCCTAGGGGCGAGCACAGATACGCAGTATTTT
NA	NA	TRBV7-9	TRBJ2-1	CASMGQGWEQFF	TGTGCCAGTATGGGGCAGGGGTGGGAGCAGTTCTTC
NA	once	TRBV7-2	TRBJ2-7	CASSLVARNYEQYF	TGTGCCAGCAGCTTAGTCGCGCGGAACTACGAGCAGTACTTC
NA	NA	TRBV7-2	TRBJ2-3	CASSYESGTDTQYF	TGTGCCAGCAGCTACGAATCGGGCACAGATACGCAGTATTTT
TRBD2	NA	TRBV7-2	TRBJ2-1	CASSHGGSDNEQFF	TGTGCCAGCAGCCACGGGGGGTCCGACAATGAGCAGTTCTTC
TRBD2	NA	TRBV30	TRBJ2-7	CAWSVGAGGSYEQYF	TGTGCCTGGAGTGTCGGAGCGGGAGGGAGCTACGAGCAGTACTTC
NA	NA	TRBV5-1	TRBJ2-7	CASSLTVLSYEQYF	TGCGCCAGCAGCTTAACAGTTCTATCCTACGAGCAGTACTTC
NA	NA	TRBV29-1	TRBJ2-1	CSVVDPGGEDNEQFF	TGCAGCGTCGTAGACCCAGGTGGGGAGGACAATGAGCAGTTCTTC
NA	NA	TRBV29-1	TRBJ2-5	CSVEIQGGETQYF	TGCAGCGTTGAAATCCAGGGCGGAGAGACCCAGTACTTC
NA	NA	TRBV10-3	TRBJ2-5	CAIRGSSLGAQYF	TGTGCCATCCGGGGGTCCAGCCTCGGGGCCCAGTACTTC
NA	NA	TRBV30	TRBJ2-2	CAWIPPGAGTGELFF	TGTGCCTGGATACCCCCCGGGGCGGGGACCGGGGAGCTGTTTTTT
NA	few	TRBV5-1	TRBJ2-5	CASSSSDSPAETQYF	TGCGCCAGCAGCTCTTCGGACAGCCCCGCAGAGACCCAGTACTTC
TRBD1	few	TRBV5-5	TRBJ1-4	CASSLEQGAWEKLFF	TGTGCCAGCAGCTTGGAACAGGGGGCATGGGAAAAACTGTTTTTT
TRBD1	NA	TRBV9	TRBJ1-2	CASSARGGQANYGYTF	TGTGCCAGCAGCGCGAGGGGGGGACAGGCCAACTATGGCTACACCTTC
NA	NA	TRBV7-9	TRBJ1-1	CASSLGTSSTEAFF	TGTGCCAGCAGCTTAGGGACATCGTCGACTGAAGCTTTCTTT
TRBD1	NA	TRBV24-1	TRBJ2-3	CATRPGQGRVTDTQYF	TGTGCCACCAGACCGGGACAGGGCCGGGTCACAGATACGCAGTATTTT
TRBD2	NA	TRBV5-1	TRBJ2-2	CASSLVAGHGELFF	TGCGCCAGCAGCTTGGTAGCGGGGCACGGGGAGCTGTTTTTT
TRBD2	NA	TRBV6-1	TRBJ2-1	CASSELGGSEQFF	TGTGCCAGCAGTGAGCTGGGAGGGTCTGAGCAGTTCTTC
TRBD1	NA	TRBV4-1	TRBJ1-1	CASSRDSEAFF	TGCGCCAGCAGCCGGGACAGTGAAGCTTTCTTT
NA	NA	TRBV3-1/TRBV3-2	TRBJ1-1	CASSHHDRSNTEAFF	TGTGCCAGCAGCCACCACGACAGGTCGAACACTGAAGCTTTCTTT
NA	few	TRBV15	TRBJ2-7	CATSRDRGREQYF	TGTGCCACCAGCAGAGATAGAGGGCGCGAGCAGTACTTC
NA	NA	TRBV5-5	TRBJ1-1	CASSLGTLMNTEAFF	TGTGCCAGCAGCTTGGGAACATTAATGAACACTGAAGCTTTCTTT
NA	NA	TRBV5-6	TRBJ1-2	CASSRGGRLGYTF	TGTGCCAGCAGTCGCGGGGGGCGGCTTGGCTACACCTTC
TRBD1	NA	TRBV7-9	TRBJ1-4	CASLRQGDEKLFF	TGTGCCAGCTTACGACAGGGGGATGAAAAACTGTTTTTT
TRBD2	once	TRBV7-2	TRBJ2-7	CATQWASGTAYEQYF	TGTGCCACCCAGTGGGCTAGCGGGACCGCCTACGAGCAGTACTTC
NA	NA	TRBV10-2	TRBJ1-5	CASSELRDSNQPQHF	TGCGCCAGCAGTGAGTTGAGGGATAGCAATCAGCCCCAGCATTTT
NA	NA	TRBV21-1	TRBJ2-7	CASSRLEKRGVCYEQYF	TGTGCCAGCAGCAGACTAGAAAAAAGGGGCGTATGCTACGAGCAGTACTTC
TRBD1	NA	TRBV11-2	TRBJ1-1	CASRSGQGMAEAFF	TGTGCCAGCAGATCGGGACAGGGTATGGCTGAAGCTTTCTTT
NA	NA	TRBV9	TRBJ1-2	CASSVEVSADYGYTF	TGTGCCAGCAGCGTAGAGGTCTCGGCGGACTATGGCTACACCTTC
NA	NA	TRBV27	TRBJ1-6	CASSLVDSFNSPLHF	TGTGCCAGCAGTTTGGTGGACAGTTTTAATTCACCCCTCCACTTT
NA	NA	TRBV27	TRBJ1-5	CASSLGAGANQPQHF	TGTGCCAGCAGTTTAGGTGCAGGGGCGAATCAGCCCCAGCATTTT
TRBD1	NA	TRBV11-2	TRBJ2-7	CASSSAGTATYEQYF	TGTGCCAGCAGCTCCGCCGGGACAGCTACCTACGAGCAGTACTTC